The subject of this entry is one T cell receptor (beta chain). The antigen is unknown. This record comes from a study of cytomegalovirus exposure and HLA in healthy donors. Donors likely had unrecorded immune exposures despite being nominally healthy when sampled. It was with 60 Vbeta and 13 Jbeta primers that the PCR ran. Sequenced by immunoSEQ multiplex PCR; TCRdb stores in-frame clones only, minus some. The repertoire holds 200,000 or so clones, with approximately 88% as singletons. General observations from the study: The authors later found HLA-associated TCR beta chains more clonally expanded than equally common others.

V lost 3 bases and J 5 bases, leaving 26 bases between the germline ends. This CDR3 comprises 19 residues. Germline values: CDR1 LNHNV, CDR2 YYDKDF (reference sequence). The V and J genes are TRBV15 and TRBJ2-4; weak D call: TRBD1 (6 bases). What was sequenced was PBMCs. This TCR derives from a boy between 10 and 17 years old in good health and CMV-seronegative. CDR3 DNA: TGTGCCACCAGCAGGGGGGCCCGGGACCACAACCCCCTCCAAAACATTCAGTACTTC. Translating gives CATSRGARDHNPLQNIQYF.